These 16 T cell receptor beta chains share one sample of origin, sequenced in a study of identical twins. Each CDR3 protein is one row after TCRdb ran MiXCR on the 5' RACE reads. The sample lists some 1,600,000 distinct CDR3 sequences, about 32% occurring once. The specimen sequenced was cord blood. All receptors come from a newborn girl in good health.

CDR3 loop: CASTLQGAWNTEAFF. The CDR3 DNA is TGTGCCAGCACCCTACAGGGGGCGTGGAACACTGAAGCTTTCTTT. The V and J genes are TRBV28 and TRBJ1-1; 9 bases align to TRBD1. CDR1 MDHEN and CDR2 SYDVKM come from the germline V gene. CDR3 size: 15 residues. With V trimmed by 7 bases and J by 1 base, 7 bases remained unmatched.

This clonotype has only a few counts. This sequence joins TRBV3-1 and TRBJ2-7; D may be TRBD2 (6 bases). This CDR3 region has 15 residues. Per the germline V gene, CDR1 is LGHDT and CDR2 is YNNKEL (reference sequence). The V end was cut by 1 base, the J end by 4 bases, with 14 bases between. This chain's CDR3 is CASSQAPGTPYEQYF. The CDR3 nucleotides read TGTGCCAGCAGCCAAGCCCCCGGGACTCCTTACGAGCAGTACTTC.

Comment on this clonotype: One junction end disagrees with the germline gene, perhaps due to a read error. The chain is built from TRBV28 and TRBJ2-7, with 15 bases that match TRBD2. CDR1 and CDR2 (germline): MDHEN, SYDVKM. The CDR3 extends over 17 amino acids. CDR3 DNA sequence: TGTGCCGGCAGTTTTCCCGGACTAGCGGGAGGGACCTACGAGCAGTACTTC. It translates to CAGSFPGLAGGTYEQYF.

In its sample, this clonotype was seen a few times. The CDR3 nucleotides read TGTGCCACCAGTGACTCGAGGGGATGGTACCAAGAGACCCAGTACTTC. Translated, it gives CATSDSRGWYQETQYF. This chain links TRBV24-1 with TRBJ2-5; perhaps D is TRBD1 or TRBD2 (5 bases each). V gave up 4 bases and J gave up 0 bases, with 14 bases separating them. The CDR3 runs 16 residues. Germline values: CDR1 KGHDR, CDR2 SFDVKD.

In this sample, this clonotype turned up a few times. The chain is built from TRBV5-1 and TRBJ2-3; no clear D. The germline V gene encodes CDR1 SGHRS and CDR2 YFSETQ. Trimming shortened V by 2 bases and J by 4 bases, and 8 bases separated the two germline ends. The CDR3 spans 13 residues. CDR3 protein: CASSFDWADTQYF. Written as DNA, the CDR3 is TGCGCCAGCAGCTTCGATTGGGCAGATACGCAGTATTTT. The whole variable domain, filled in from reference TRBV5-1 and TRBJ2-3, reads KAGVTQTPRYLIKTRGQQVTLSCSPISGHRSVSWYQQTPGQGLQFLFEYFSETQRNKGNFPGRFSGRQFSNSRSEMNVSTLELGDSALYLCASSFDWADTQYFGPGTRLTVL.

The chain couples TRBV12-3 or TRBV12-4 to TRBJ2-1; D gene unclear. With the DNA end fitting TRBJ2-7 better, the J assignment may be wrong. The CDR3 loop spans 16 amino acids. For the CDR3, the DNA is TGTGCCAGCAGTTTAGATCTATTAAGCTCCTACGATGAGCAGTACTTC. Protein product: CASSLDLLSSYDEQYF.

This clonotype has only a few counts. This chain uses TRBV20-1 with TRBJ2-3; the D gene could be TRBD1 or TRBD2 (5 bases each). V lost 3 bases to trimming and J lost 1 base, with 11 bases between them. CDR1 DFQATT and CDR2 SNEGSKA come from the germline V gene (reference sequence). This CDR3 has 14 amino acids. CDR3 loop: CSASRDQGTDTQYF. CDR3 sequence (DNA): TGCAGTGCTAGTAGGGACCAAGGCACAGATACGCAGTATTTT.

The chain uses TRBV20-1 and TRBJ2-2; 7 bases map to TRBD1. J lost 2 bases, V lost 7 bases, and 4 bases had no gene match. From germline, CDR1 is DFQATT and CDR2 SNEGSKA (reference sequence). There are 13 residues in the CDR3. In DNA form, the CDR3 reads TGCAGTGGGAGACAGGGTAACACCGGGGAGCTGTTTTTT. It is translated as CSGRQGNTGELFF.

This clonotype appeared once. The V and J genes are TRBV18 and TRBJ2-5, with 7 bases lining up with TRBD2. V was clipped by 1 base and J by 1 base; unmatched bases: 6. The CDR3 extends over 16 amino acids. The germline CDR1 and CDR2 sequences are KGHSH and LQKENI. The CDR3 coding sequence is TGTGCCAGCTCACCACTTACTAGCGCGAGCCAAGAGACCCAGTACTTC. Translated: CASSPLTSASQETQYF.

The chain joins TRBV5-5 to TRBJ1-1, with no clear D. The CDR3 sequence is 14 residues long. Germline CDR1 is SGHKS and CDR2 is YYEKEE (reference sequence). V gave up 1 base and J gave up 8 bases, with 15 bases separating them. CDR3 coding DNA: TGTGCCAGCAGCTTGAGATCGATGGCGACAGAAGCTTTCTTT. Protein product: CASSLRSMATEAFF.

The gene calls are TRBV5-6 and TRBJ1-4; D ambiguous. V dropped 2 bases and J dropped 6 bases, with 11 bases sitting between them. Looked up from germline, CDR1 is SGHDT and CDR2 is YYEEEE. The CDR3 is 14 residues long. The CDR3 is CASSLTVRDEKLFF. As DNA, the CDR3 is TGTGCCAGCAGCTTAACCGTACGGGATGAAAAACTGTTTTTT.

The chain is built from TRBV6-2 or TRBV6-3 and TRBJ1-6; maybe TRBD1 (5 bases). The V end lost 6 bases, the J end lost 7 bases, and 13 bases lay between the germline ends. This CDR3 has 14 residues. Germline values: CDR1 MNHEY, CDR2 SVGEGT. The CDR3: CASSTGTVNSPLHF. For the CDR3, the DNA is TGTGCCAGCAGCACCGGGACGGTAAATTCACCCCTCCACTTT.

The table lists this clonotype with a few counts. The gene calls are TRBV20-1 and TRBJ2-4; TRBD2 aligns across 15 bases. The CDR3 is made up of 17 amino acids. Germline CDR1 reads DFQATT; CDR2 reads SNEGSKA (reference sequence). The CDR3 bases are TGCAGCCCAAAAGGGACTAGCGGGAGGCGAGCCAAAAACATTCAGTACTTC. Translated, it gives CSPKGTSGRRAKNIQYF.

The J gene is TRBJ2-2, the V gene TRBV20-1; the D is unclear. The V end was cut by 0 bases, the J end by 3 bases, with 8 bases between. The CDR3 consists of 14 residues. Germline loops: CDR1 DFQATT, CDR2 SNEGSKA (reference sequence). The CDR3 reads CSARDRQDTGELFF. CDR3 coding DNA: TGCAGTGCTAGAGATCGGCAGGACACCGGGGAGCTGTTTTTT.

This clonotype was detected ten times or more. The chain has TRBV27 and TRBJ2-4; 10 positions agree with TRBD1. Trimming at V came to 5 bases and at J to 3 bases, leaving 10 bases not matched to a gene. Germline V gene data show CDR1 as MNHEY and CDR2 as SMNVEV (reference sequence). This CDR3 has 17 amino acids. Written as DNA, the CDR3 is TGTGCCAGCAGTGTTCTCCCGGGACAGGGGTACAAAAACATTCAGTACTTC. Amino acid sequence: CASSVLPGQGYKNIQYF.

This clonotype was recorded many times. This sequence joins TRBV7-2 and TRBJ2-3, with 10 bases lining up with TRBD2. Looked up from germline, CDR1 is SGHTA and CDR2 is FQGNSA. The V and J ends lost 8 bases and 1 base, in that order; junction bases with no gene match: 6. This CDR3 region has 15 residues. CDR3 loop: CASLKGLAGTDTQYF. The CDR3 DNA sequence: TGTGCCAGCTTAAAAGGACTAGCGGGCACAGATACGCAGTATTTT.